The rows below give T cell receptor beta chains drawn from one sample of a study of cytomegalovirus exposure and HLA in healthy donors. The data were produced by immunoSEQ multiplex PCR, yet TCRdb's version contains in-frame clones alone and is incomplete. Here the sample spans about 170,000 clones, roughly 80% being singletons. The specimen sequenced was PBMCs. The receptors come from a woman aged 50 to 60 in good health and CMV-seropositive. Each CDR3 is given with its conserved first and last residue. D genes are given only for firm matches. The size of a clone is reported for some rows only, either as once, few or many, or as a class for expanded clones.

abundance: once; j_gene: TRBJ1-1; d_gene: TRBD1; v_gene: TRBV10-3; CDR3aa: CATAGQGMNTEAFF; CDR3nt: TGTGCCACCGCGGGACAGGGAATGAACACTGAAGCTTTCTTT
abundance: once; j_gene: TRBJ2-3; d_gene: TRBD1; v_gene: TRBV7-9; CDR3aa: CASSLGTGYDTQYF; CDR3nt: TGTGCCAGCAGCTTAGGGACAGGGTACGATACGCAGTATTTT
abundance: .; j_gene: TRBJ2-7; d_gene: TRBD2; v_gene: TRBV7-3; CDR3aa: CASSPGGGYEQYF; CDR3nt: TGTGCCAGCAGCCCCGGGGGGGGCTACGAGCAGTACTTC
abundance: .; j_gene: TRBJ2-1; d_gene: .; v_gene: TRBV7-9; CDR3aa: CASSHSRGANEQFF; CDR3nt: TGTGCCAGCAGCCATAGTCGGGGGGCAAATGAGCAGTTCTTC
abundance: .; j_gene: TRBJ2-2; d_gene: .; v_gene: TRBV7-3; CDR3aa: CASSRGGRTGELFF; CDR3nt: TGTGCCAGCAGCCGCGGGGGCCGCACCGGGGAGCTGTTTTTT
abundance: .; j_gene: TRBJ1-1; d_gene: TRBD1; v_gene: TRBV18; CDR3aa: CASSPPGQGILNTEAFF; CDR3nt: TGTGCCAGCTCACCACCGGGACAGGGTATCCTGAACACTGAAGCTTTCTTT
abundance: .; j_gene: TRBJ1-6; d_gene: .; v_gene: TRBV6-1; CDR3aa: CASSDPQGGISPLHF; CDR3nt: TGTGCCAGCAGTGACCCTCAGGGAGGGATTTCACCCCTCCACTTT
abundance: .; j_gene: TRBJ2-7; d_gene: TRBD1; v_gene: TRBV5-1; CDR3aa: CASSFRDRGHEQYF; CDR3nt: TGCGCCAGCAGCTTCCGGGACAGGGGGCACGAGCAGTACTTC
abundance: .; j_gene: TRBJ1-2; d_gene: TRBD1; v_gene: TRBV19; CDR3aa: CASTEDRVGGYTF; CDR3nt: TGTGCCAGTACGGAAGACAGGGTAGGGGGCTACACCTTC
abundance: .; j_gene: TRBJ2-7; d_gene: .; v_gene: TRBV6-5; CDR3aa: CASSGLPGRAYEQYF; CDR3nt: TGTGCCAGCAGCGGACTCCCCGGCCGAGCCTACGAGCAGTACTTC
abundance: .; j_gene: TRBJ1-5; d_gene: .; v_gene: TRBV19; CDR3aa: CASSMRGLSNQPQHF; CDR3nt: TGTGCCAGTAGTATGAGGGGACTTAGCAATCAGCCCCAGCATTTT
abundance: .; j_gene: TRBJ1-1; d_gene: .; v_gene: TRBV6-1; CDR3aa: CASSATTGVNTEAFF; CDR3nt: TGTGCCAGCAGTGCTACGACAGGAGTAAACACTGAAGCTTTCTTT
abundance: .; j_gene: TRBJ2-7; d_gene: TRBD1; v_gene: TRBV2; CDR3aa: CASSDIGQGARPHYYEQYF; CDR3nt: TGTGCCAGCAGTGATATCGGACAGGGGGCGCGTCCCCACTACTACGAGCAGTACTTC
abundance: few; j_gene: TRBJ2-7; d_gene: .; v_gene: TRBV7-3; CDR3aa: CASSPDTASYEQYF; CDR3nt: TGTGCCAGCAGCCCAGATACAGCCTCCTACGAGCAGTACTTC
abundance: .; j_gene: TRBJ2-3; d_gene: TRBD1; v_gene: TRBV5-6; CDR3aa: CASSFLGTGRNTQYF; CDR3nt: TGTGCCAGCAGCTTTCTAGGGACAGGGCGGAATACGCAGTATTTT
abundance: once; j_gene: TRBJ1-1; d_gene: .; v_gene: TRBV11-2; CDR3aa: CASSLDPTVFEAFF; CDR3nt: TGTGCCAGCAGCTTAGATCCTACAGTTTTTGAAGCTTTCTTT
abundance: .; j_gene: TRBJ2-1; d_gene: TRBD1; v_gene: TRBV6-5; CDR3aa: CASSFGTDSYNEQFF; CDR3nt: TGTGCCAGCAGCTTCGGGACAGACTCCTACAATGAGCAGTTCTTC